This is a list of T cell receptor beta chains from one sample in a study of blood T cell repertoires in COVID-19. Libraries were prepared by immunoSEQ multiplex PCR; TCRdb keeps only in-frame clonotypes and omits some of them. Here the sample spans some 270,000 clones, 80% to 90% being singletons. Sequenced input: peripheral blood. The receptors come from a man under 40 with acute or convalescent COVID-19. Each CDR3 is given without its conserved first and last residue. The D gene is left open where the match is weak.

TRBV18,TRBD2,TRBJ2-2,ASSPLRTSGSTGELF
TRBV21-1,.,TRBJ1-2,ASSKQGGIYGYT
TRBV7-3,TRBD1,TRBJ1-6,ASGFDRGLSPLH
TRBV6-1,TRBD1,TRBJ2-7,ASSEAGTGAYEQY
TRBV7-2,.,TRBJ2-5,ASSLVFQTQY
TRBV20-1,.,TRBJ2-1,SPGGRNEQF
TRBV30,TRBD2,TRBJ2-2,AWSGGLAGVGELF
TRBV19,.,TRBJ2-1,ASSIGVMGGRRNEQF
TRBV4-1,TRBD2,TRBJ2-5,ASSPRGLAGEETQY
TRBV2,.,TRBJ2-3,ASSDGAGTQY
TRBV14,TRBD1,TRBJ2-3,ASNSRTGEEDTQY